This TCR beta chain was recovered during a study of T cells in Graves' hyperthyroidism and ophthalmopathy. Study as a whole: Staff took peripheral blood when the initial diagnosis was made, before any treatment began.

Trimming stripped 0 bases from V and 0 bases from J, with 4 bases between. The CDR3 has 14 amino acids. The germline V gene encodes CDR1 SGHRS and CDR2 YFSETQ. RNA transcripts yielded amplified TCR beta CDR3 regions. The primer set for the first-round RT-PCR of the TCR CDR3 was HTBI. TCRdb ran MiXCR on the multiplex PCR reads and lists one entry per CDR3 protein. The sample carries 270,000 or so distinct CDR3 sequences, around 15% recorded once. In making diagnoses, clinical symptoms, serum thyroxine and TRAb, thyroid ultrasound and orbital computed tomography were all used. Sampled blood dates from first hyperthyroidism diagnosis, and it precedes any ophthalmopathy symptoms. Study observations and caveats: Most expanded thyroid clonotypes above 0.001 recurred in blood.

This clonotype was counted many times. Its antigen is still unknown. This chain links TRBV5-1 with TRBJ1-5; D ambiguous. The TCR originated in a woman aged 45-65 years with Graves' hyperthyroidism that later progressed to Graves' ophthalmopathy. The sequenced material came from blood. The CDR3 protein is CASSLDASNQPQHF. CDR3 sequence (DNA): TGCGCCAGCAGCTTGGATGCTAGCAATCAGCCCCAGCATTTT.